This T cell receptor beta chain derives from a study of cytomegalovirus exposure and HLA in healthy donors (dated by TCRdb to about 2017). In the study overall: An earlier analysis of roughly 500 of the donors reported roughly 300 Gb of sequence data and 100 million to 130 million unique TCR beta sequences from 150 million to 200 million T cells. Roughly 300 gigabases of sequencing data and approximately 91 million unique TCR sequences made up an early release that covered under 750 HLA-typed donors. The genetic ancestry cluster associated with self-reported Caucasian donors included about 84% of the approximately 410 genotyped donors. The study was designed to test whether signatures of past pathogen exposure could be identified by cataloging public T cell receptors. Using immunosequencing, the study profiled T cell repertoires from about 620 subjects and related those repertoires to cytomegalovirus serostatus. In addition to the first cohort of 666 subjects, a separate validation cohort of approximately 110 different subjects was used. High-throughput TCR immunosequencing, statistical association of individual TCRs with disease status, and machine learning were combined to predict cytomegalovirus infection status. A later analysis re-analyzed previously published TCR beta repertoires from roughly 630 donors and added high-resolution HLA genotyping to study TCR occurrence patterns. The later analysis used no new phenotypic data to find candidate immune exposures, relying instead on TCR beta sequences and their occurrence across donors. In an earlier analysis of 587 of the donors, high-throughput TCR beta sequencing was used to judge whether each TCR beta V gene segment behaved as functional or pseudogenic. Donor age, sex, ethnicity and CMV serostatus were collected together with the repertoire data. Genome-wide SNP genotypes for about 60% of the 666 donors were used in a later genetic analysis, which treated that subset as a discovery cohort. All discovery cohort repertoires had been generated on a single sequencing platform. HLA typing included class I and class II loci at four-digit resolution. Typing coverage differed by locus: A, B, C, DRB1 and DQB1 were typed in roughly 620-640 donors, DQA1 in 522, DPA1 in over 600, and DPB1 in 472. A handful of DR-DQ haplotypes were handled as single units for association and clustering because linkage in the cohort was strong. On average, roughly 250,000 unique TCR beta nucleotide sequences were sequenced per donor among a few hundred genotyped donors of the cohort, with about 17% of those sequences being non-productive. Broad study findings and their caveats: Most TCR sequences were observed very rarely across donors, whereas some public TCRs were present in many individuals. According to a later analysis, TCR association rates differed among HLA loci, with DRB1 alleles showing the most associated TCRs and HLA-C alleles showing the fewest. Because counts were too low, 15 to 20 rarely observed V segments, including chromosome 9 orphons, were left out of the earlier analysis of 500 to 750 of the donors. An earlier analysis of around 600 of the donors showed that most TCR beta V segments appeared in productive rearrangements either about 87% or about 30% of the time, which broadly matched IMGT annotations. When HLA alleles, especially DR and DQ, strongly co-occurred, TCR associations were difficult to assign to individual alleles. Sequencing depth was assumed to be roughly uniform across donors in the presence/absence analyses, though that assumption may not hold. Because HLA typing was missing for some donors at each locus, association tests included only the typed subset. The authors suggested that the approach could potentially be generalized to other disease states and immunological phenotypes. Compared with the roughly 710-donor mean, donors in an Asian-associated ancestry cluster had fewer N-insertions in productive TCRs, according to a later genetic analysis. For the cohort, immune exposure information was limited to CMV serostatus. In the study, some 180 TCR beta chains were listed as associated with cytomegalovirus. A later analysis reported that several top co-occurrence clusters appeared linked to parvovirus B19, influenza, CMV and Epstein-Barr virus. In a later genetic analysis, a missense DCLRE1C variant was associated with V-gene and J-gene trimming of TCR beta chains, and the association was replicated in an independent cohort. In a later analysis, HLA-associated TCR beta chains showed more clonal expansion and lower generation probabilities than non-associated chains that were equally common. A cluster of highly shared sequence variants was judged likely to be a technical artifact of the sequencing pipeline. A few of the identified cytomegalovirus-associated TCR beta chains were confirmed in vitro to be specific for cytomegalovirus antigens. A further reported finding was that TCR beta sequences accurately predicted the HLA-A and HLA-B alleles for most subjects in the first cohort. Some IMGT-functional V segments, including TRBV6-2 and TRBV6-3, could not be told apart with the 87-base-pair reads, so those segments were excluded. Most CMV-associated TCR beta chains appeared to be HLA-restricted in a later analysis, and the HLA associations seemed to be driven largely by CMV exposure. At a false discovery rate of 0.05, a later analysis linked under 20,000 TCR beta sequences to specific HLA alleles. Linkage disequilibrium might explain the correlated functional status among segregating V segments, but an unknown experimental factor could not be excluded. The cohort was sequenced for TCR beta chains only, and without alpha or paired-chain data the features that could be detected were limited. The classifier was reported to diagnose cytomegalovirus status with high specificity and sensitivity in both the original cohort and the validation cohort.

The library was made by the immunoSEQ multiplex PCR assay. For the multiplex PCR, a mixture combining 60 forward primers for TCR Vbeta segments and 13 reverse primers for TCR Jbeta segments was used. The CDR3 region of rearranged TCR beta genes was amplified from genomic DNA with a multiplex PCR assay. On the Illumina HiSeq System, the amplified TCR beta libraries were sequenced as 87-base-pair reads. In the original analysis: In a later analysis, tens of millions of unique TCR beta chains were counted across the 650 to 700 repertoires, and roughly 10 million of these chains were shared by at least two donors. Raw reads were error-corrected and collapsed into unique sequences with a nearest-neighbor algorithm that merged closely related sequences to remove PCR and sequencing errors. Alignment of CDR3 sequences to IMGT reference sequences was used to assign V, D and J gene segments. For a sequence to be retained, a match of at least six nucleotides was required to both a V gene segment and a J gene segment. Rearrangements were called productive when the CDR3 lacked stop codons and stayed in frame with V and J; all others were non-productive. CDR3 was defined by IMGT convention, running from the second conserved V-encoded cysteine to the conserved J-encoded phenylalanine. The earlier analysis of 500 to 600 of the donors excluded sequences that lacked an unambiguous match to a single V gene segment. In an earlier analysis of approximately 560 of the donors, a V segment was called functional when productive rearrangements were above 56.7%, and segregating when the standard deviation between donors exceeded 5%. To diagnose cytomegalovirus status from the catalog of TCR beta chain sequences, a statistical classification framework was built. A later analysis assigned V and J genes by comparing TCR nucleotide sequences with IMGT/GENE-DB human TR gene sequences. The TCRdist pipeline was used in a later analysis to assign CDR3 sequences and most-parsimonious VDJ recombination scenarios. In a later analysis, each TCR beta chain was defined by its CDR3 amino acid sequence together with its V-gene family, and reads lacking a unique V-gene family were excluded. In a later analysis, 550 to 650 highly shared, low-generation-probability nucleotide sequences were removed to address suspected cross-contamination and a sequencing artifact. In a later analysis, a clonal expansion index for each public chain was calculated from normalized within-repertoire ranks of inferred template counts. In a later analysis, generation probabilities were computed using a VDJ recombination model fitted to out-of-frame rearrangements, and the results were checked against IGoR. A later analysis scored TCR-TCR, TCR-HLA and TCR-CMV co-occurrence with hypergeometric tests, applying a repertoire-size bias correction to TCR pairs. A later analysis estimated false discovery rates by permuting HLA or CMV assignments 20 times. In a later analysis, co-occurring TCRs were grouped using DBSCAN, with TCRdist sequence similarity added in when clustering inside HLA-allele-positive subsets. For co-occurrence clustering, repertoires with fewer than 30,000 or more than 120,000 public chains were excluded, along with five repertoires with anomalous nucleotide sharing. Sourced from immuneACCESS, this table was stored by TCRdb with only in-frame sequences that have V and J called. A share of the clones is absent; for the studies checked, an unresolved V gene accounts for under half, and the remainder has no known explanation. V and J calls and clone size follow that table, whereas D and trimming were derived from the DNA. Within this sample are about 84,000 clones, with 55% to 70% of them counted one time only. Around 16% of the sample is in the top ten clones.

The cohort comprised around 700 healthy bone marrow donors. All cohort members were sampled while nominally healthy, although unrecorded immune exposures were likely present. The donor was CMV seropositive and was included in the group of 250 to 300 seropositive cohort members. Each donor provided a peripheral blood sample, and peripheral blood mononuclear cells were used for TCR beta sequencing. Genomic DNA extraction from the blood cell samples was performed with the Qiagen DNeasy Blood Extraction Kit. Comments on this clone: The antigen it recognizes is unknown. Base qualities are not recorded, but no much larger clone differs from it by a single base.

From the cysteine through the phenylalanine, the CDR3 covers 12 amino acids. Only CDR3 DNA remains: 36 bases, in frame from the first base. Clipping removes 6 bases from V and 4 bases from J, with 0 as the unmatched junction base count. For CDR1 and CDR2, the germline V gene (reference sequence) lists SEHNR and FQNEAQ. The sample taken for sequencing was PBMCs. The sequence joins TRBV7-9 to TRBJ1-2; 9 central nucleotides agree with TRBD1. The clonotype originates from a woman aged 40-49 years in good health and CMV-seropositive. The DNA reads TGTGCCAGCAGACAGGGGGCCTATGGCTACACCTTC. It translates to CASRQGAYGYTF.